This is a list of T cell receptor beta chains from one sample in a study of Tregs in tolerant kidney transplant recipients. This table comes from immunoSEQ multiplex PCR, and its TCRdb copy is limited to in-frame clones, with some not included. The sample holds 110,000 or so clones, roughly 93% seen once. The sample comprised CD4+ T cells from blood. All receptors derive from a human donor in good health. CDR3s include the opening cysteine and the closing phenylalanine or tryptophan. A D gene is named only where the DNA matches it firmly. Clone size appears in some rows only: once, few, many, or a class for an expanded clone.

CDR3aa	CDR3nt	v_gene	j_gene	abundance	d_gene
CASNHRFPPSYEQYF	TGCGCCAGCAACCACAGGTTTCCACCTTCCTACGAGCAGTACTTC	TRBV10-1	TRBJ2-7	.	.
CASSLLRTSYTF	TGTGCCAGCAGCTTACTACGCACGAGCTACACCTTC	TRBV11-2	TRBJ1-2	once	.
CASSIGQFGGQPQHF	TGTGCCAGTAGTATAGGTCAGTTTGGAGGTCAGCCCCAGCATTTT	TRBV19	TRBJ1-5	once	.
CASSTRILDYGYTF	TGTGCCAGTAGTACCAGGATCCTCGACTATGGCTACACCTTC	TRBV19	TRBJ1-2	.	.
CASSPGTGSLFYEQYF	TGTGCCAGCAGCCCCGGGACAGGGTCCCTCTTCTACGAGCAGTACTTC	TRBV27	TRBJ2-7	.	TRBD1
CASRPTGGASGETQYF	TGCGCCAGCAGACCCACAGGGGGCGCCTCCGGGGAGACCCAGTACTTC	TRBV5-1	TRBJ2-5	.	TRBD1
CAWSSGGLNEQYF	TGTGCCTGGAGTAGCGGGGGCCTTAACGAGCAGTACTTC	TRBV30	TRBJ2-7	.	TRBD2
CASSPTRGSQETQYF	TGTGCCAGCAGCCCAACTCGGGGGAGCCAAGAGACCCAGTACTTC	TRBV11-1	TRBJ2-5	once	.
CASSQGQGARVSPLHF	TGCGCCAGCAGCCAAGGACAGGGGGCAAGGGTTTCACCCCTCCACTTT	TRBV4-1	TRBJ1-6	.	TRBD1
CASSANSNQPQHF	TGTGCCAGCAGTGCCAACAGCAATCAGCCCCAGCATTTT	TRBV6-1	TRBJ1-5	.	.
CASSYSGGGNQPQHF	TGTGCCAGCAGCTACTCAGGGGGAGGCAATCAGCCCCAGCATTTT	TRBV7-9	TRBJ1-5	.	TRBD1
CAWDRESTDTQYF	TGTGCCTGGGACAGGGAGAGCACAGATACGCAGTATTTT	TRBV30	TRBJ2-3	.	TRBD1
CASSYQGGGTQYF	TGTGCCAGCAGTTACCAGGGAGGGGGGACCCAGTACTTC	TRBV6-5	TRBJ2-5	.	.
CAWRFQGRMNSPLHF	TGTGCCTGGAGGTTCCAGGGGAGGATGAATTCACCCCTCCACTTT	TRBV30	TRBJ1-6	.	.
CSVVGRVGTEAFF	TGCAGCGTTGTGGGCAGGGTAGGAACTGAAGCTTTCTTT	TRBV29-1	TRBJ1-1	.	.
CASSLGGGWETQYF	TGTGCCAGCAGCTTAGGTGGAGGGTGGGAGACCCAGTACTTC	TRBV7-9	TRBJ2-5	once	.
CASSLDRGHNQPQHF	TGTGCCAGCAGCCTAGACAGGGGGCACAATCAGCCCCAGCATTTT	TRBV6-5	TRBJ1-5	.	TRBD1
CATSRIQGKYGYTF	TGTGCCACCAGCAGAATACAGGGGAAGTATGGCTACACCTTC	TRBV15	TRBJ1-2	.	TRBD1
CASSPPRVQETQYF	TGTGCCAGCTCACCGCCCCGAGTTCAAGAGACCCAGTACTTC	TRBV18	TRBJ2-5	.	.
CASSVGLAGGDTQYF	TGTGCCAGCAGTGTGGGTCTAGCGGGAGGAGATACGCAGTATTTT	TRBV2	TRBJ2-3	.	TRBD2
CASSPLSYSPAEAFF	TGTGCCAGCTCACCATTGAGCTACAGCCCGGCGGAAGCTTTCTTT	TRBV18	TRBJ1-1	once	.
CASSPAGTRDGYTF	TGTGCCAGCAGCCCCGCCGGAACCCGAGATGGCTACACCTTC	TRBV6-5	TRBJ1-2	.	.
CASSSPRGRGETQYF	TGTGCCAGCAGCTCGCCCCGGGGCCGCGGGGAGACCCAGTACTTC	TRBV7-7	TRBJ2-5	.	.
CASSLEMNTEAFF	TGTGCCAGCAGTTTAGAAATGAACACTGAAGCTTTCTTT	TRBV27	TRBJ1-1	.	.
CASSFDRSSYNEQFF	TGTGCCAGCAGCTTCGACCGGAGCTCCTACAATGAGCAGTTCTTC	TRBV7-2	TRBJ2-1	.	.
CASSLYQGSTEAFF	TGTGCCAGCAGTTTATACCAGGGGAGCACTGAAGCTTTCTTT	TRBV27	TRBJ1-1	.	.
CASSRSSPTDTQYF	TGCGCCAGCAGCCGGAGCAGTCCCACAGATACGCAGTATTTT	TRBV4-1	TRBJ2-3	once	.
CASSRGSGDSPLHF	TGTGCCAGCAGCCGGGGTTCGGGGGATTCACCCCTCCACTTT	TRBV2	TRBJ1-6	.	.
CASSLWPGEGGYTF	TGTGCCAGCAGCTTGTGGCCCGGGGAAGGCGGCTACACCTTC	TRBV5-6	TRBJ1-2	once	.
CASSQDSGGGYTF	TGTGCCAGCAGCCAAGATTCCGGGGGCGGCTACACCTTC	TRBV4-2	TRBJ1-2	.	.
CASSPHHEQFF	TGTGCCAGCAGCCCACACCATGAGCAGTTCTTC	TRBV7-2	TRBJ2-1	.	.
CSVARTGNTEAFF	TGCAGCGTTGCTCGAACGGGGAACACTGAAGCTTTCTTT	TRBV29-1	TRBJ1-1	.	.
CAWRGGADTEAFF	TGTGCCTGGAGAGGGGGGGCGGACACTGAAGCTTTCTTT	TRBV30	TRBJ1-1	.	.
CASTRGLTEETQYF	TGTGCCAGCACCCGGGGACTGACTGAAGAGACCCAGTACTTC	TRBV6-1	TRBJ2-5	.	.
CASSYLGQRAYEQYF	TGTGCCAGCAGTTACTTGGGACAGAGAGCCTACGAGCAGTACTTC	TRBV6-5	TRBJ2-7	.	TRBD1
CASSELPGELFF	TGCGCCAGCAGTGAGTTGCCCGGGGAGCTGTTTTTT	TRBV10-1	TRBJ2-2	.	.
CASSAQTPSTDTQYF	TGTGCCAGCAGTGCCCAGACTCCTAGCACAGATACGCAGTATTTT	TRBV2	TRBJ2-3	.	.
CASSPPGPSRETQYF	TGTGCCAGCTCACCACCGGGACCTTCGAGGGAGACCCAGTACTTC	TRBV18	TRBJ2-5	.	.
CASSYSSDSGYGYTF	TGTGCCAGCAGTTACTCGAGTGACAGCGGCTATGGCTACACCTTC	TRBV6-6	TRBJ1-2	.	.